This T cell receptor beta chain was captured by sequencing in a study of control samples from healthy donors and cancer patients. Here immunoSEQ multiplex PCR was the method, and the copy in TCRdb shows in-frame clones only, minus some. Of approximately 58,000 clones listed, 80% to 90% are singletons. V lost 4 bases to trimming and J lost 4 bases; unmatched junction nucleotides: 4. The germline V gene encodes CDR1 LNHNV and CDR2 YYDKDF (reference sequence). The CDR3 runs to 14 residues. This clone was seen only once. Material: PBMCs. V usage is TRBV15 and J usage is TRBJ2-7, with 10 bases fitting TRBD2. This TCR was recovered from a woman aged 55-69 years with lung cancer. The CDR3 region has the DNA TGTGCCACCAGCACAAGGACTAGCGGATACGAGCAGTACTTC. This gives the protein CATSTRTSGYEQYF.